This T cell receptor beta chain was profiled in a study of cytomegalovirus exposure and HLA in healthy donors. PCR amplification relied on 60 Vbeta primers (plus 13 Jbeta primers). This table comes from immunoSEQ multiplex PCR, and its TCRdb copy is limited to in-frame clones, with some not included. Among approximately 240,000 clones, approximately 82% were seen once, and the ten largest hold 0.55% to 0.7%. Study-level points and caveats: An analysis was carried out later, and it reportedly showed fewer N-insertions in an Asian-associated ancestry cluster than the approximately 710-donor mean. Among the most significant clusters, several appeared linked to common viral pathogens in a later analysis. Researchers reported in a later analysis that a missense DCLRE1C variant was tied to TCR beta V- and J-gene trimming.

This clone was counted a few times. No antigen is known for it. This clonotype originated in a woman aged 40-49 years in good health and CMV-seronegative. Input material: PBMCs.

For the CDR3, the DNA is TGCGCCAGCAGCTCGACGGGACAAGGACTTAACGAGTACTTC. It yields the protein CASSSTGQGLNEYF. V usage is TRBV5-1 and J usage is TRBJ2-5; D might be TRBD1 (6 bases). Germline-derived CDR1 and CDR2 are SGHRS and YFSETQ. The CDR3 consists of 14 residues. V was cut by 3 bases and J by 12 bases, with 21 bases left in between.